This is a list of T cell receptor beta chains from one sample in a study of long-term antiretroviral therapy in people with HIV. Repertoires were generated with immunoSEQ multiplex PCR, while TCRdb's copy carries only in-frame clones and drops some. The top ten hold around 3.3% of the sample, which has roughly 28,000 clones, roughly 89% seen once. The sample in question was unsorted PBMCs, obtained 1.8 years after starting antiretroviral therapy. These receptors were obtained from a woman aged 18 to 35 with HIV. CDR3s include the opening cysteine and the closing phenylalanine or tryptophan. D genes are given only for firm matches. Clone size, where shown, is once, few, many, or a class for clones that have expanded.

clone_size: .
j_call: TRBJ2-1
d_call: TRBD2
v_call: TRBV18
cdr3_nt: TGTGCCAGCTCACCCCGACTAGCGGAAGTGGTGAATGAGCAGTTCTTC
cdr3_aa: CASSPRLAEVVNEQFF

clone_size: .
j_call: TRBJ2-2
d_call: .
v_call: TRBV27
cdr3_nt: TGTGCCAGCAGTCTAGTACGACTAGTCAACGCCGGGGAGCTGTTTTTT
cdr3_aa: CASSLVRLVNAGELFF

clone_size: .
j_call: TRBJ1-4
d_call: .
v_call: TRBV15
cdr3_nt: TGTGCCACCAGCAGAGGTGGGGGGCTAGGTAATGAAAAACTGTTTTTT
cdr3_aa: CATSRGGGLGNEKLFF

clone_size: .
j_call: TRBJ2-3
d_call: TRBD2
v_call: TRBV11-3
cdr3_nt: TGTGCCAGCAGCCCGGGACTAGCGCCCGGAGATCTAGATACGCAGTATTTT
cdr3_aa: CASSPGLAPGDLDTQYF

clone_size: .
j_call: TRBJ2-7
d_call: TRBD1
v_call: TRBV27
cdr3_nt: TGTGCCAGCAGCCTCCGGGCCGGGACAGGGGCCGTCGAGCAGTACTTC
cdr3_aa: CASSLRAGTGAVEQYF

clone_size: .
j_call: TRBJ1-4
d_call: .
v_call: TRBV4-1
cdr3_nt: TGCGCCAGCAGCCGGGAGGGACCCACTAATGAAAAACTGTTTTTT
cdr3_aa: CASSREGPTNEKLFF

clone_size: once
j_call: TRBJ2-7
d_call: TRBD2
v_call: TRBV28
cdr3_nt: TGTGCCAGCAGCGAAGCGGGGAGCGGGAGGGCCTACGAGCAGTACTTC
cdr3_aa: CASSEAGSGRAYEQYF

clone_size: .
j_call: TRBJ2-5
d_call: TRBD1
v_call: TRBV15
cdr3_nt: TGTGCCACCAGCACCGGGACAGGGATGGAGACCCAGTACTTC
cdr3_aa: CATSTGTGMETQYF

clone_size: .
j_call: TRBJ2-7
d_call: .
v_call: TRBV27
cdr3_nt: TGTGCCAGCGGGGCCTGGAATATCTACGAGCAGTACTTC
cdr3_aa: CASGAWNIYEQYF

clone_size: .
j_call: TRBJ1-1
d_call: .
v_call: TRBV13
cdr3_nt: TGTGCCAGCAGCTTACGAAGGGTTGAAGCTTTCTTT
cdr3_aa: CASSLRRVEAFF

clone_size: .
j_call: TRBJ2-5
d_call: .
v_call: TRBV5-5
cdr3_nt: TGTGCCAGCAGCGCCGAAGCCGGGACGGGGAAGACCCAGTACTTC
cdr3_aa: CASSAEAGTGKTQYF

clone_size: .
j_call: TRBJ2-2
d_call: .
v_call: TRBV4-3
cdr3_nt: TGCGCCAGCAGCCAAGAAGGAGGAGGGGGGACCGGGGAGCTGTTTTTT
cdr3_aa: CASSQEGGGGTGELFF

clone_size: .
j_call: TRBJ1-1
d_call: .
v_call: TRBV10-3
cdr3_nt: TGTGCCATCACCCCAGACCTGGGCACTGAAGCTTTCTTT
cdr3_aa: CAITPDLGTEAFF

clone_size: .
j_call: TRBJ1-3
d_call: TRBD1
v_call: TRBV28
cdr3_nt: TGTGCCAGCAGTCGTTTTATCGGACAGGGCCGCTCTGGAAACACCATATATTTT
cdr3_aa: CASSRFIGQGRSGNTIYF

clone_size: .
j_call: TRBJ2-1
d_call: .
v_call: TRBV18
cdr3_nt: TGTGCCAGCTCACCAGGTAGCCCAGGGGCTAACAATGAGCAGTTCTTC
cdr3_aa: CASSPGSPGANNEQFF

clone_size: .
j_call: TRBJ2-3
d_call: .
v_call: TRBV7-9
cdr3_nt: TGTGCCAGCAGCCCAGGGGGGAGCGTGGCGCAGTATTTT
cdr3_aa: CASSPGGSVAQYF

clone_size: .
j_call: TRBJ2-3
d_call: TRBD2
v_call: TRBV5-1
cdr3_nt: TGCGCCAGCAGCTCCGCTAGCGGGAGGGCCATAACAGATACGCAGTATTTT
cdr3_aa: CASSSASGRAITDTQYF

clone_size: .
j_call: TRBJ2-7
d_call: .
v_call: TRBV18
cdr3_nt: TGTGCCAGCTCACCACAGGCCCCGACTTCCTACGAGCAGTACTTC
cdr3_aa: CASSPQAPTSYEQYF

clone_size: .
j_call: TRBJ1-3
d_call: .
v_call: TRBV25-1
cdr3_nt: TGTGCCAGCAGTGACCGAGGAGGTCTTGGAAACACCATATATTTT
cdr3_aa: CASSDRGGLGNTIYF

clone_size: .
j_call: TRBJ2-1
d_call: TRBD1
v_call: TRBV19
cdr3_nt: TGTGCCAGTAGTATTCTCAGGACAGGGGTGTCTGGTGAGCAGTTCTTC
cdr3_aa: CASSILRTGVSGEQFF

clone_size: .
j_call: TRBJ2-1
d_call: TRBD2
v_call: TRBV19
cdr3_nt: TGTGCCAGTAGCGTTCTAGCGGGAGGAACCTACAATGAGCAGTTCTTC
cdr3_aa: CASSVLAGGTYNEQFF

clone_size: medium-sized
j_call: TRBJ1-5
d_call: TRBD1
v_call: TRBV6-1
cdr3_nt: TGTGCCAGCAGTGAAGGGACAGGGGGTAATCAGCCCCAGCATTTT
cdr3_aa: CASSEGTGGNQPQHF

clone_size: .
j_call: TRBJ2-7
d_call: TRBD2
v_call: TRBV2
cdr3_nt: TGTGCCAGCAGGAGGGAGCGGGGGTCCTACGAGCAGTACTTC
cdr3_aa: CASRRERGSYEQYF

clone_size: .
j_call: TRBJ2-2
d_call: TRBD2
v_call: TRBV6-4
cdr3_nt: TGTGCCAGCAGTGGGACTAGCGGGAGCACCGGGGAGCTGTTTTTT
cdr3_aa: CASSGTSGSTGELFF

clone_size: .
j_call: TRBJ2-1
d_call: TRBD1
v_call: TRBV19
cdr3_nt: TGTGCCAGCACTCCGGGACAGGGATACAATGAGCAGTTCTTC
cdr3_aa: CASTPGQGYNEQFF

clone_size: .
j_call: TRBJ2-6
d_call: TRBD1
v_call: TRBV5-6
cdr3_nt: TGTGCCAGCAGCCCCCTAGGCCGGGACAGGGTAAATGGTAACCTGGTCCTGACTTTC
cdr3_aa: CASSPLGRDRVNGNLVLTF

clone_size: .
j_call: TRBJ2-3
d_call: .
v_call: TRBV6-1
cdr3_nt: TGTGCCAGCAGTGACCCGGGATTCACAGATACGCAGTATTTT
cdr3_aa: CASSDPGFTDTQYF

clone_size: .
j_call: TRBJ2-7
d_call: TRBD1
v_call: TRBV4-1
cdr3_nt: TGCGCCAGCAGTCTTGACGGGACAGGGGAAAAAGACGAGCAGTACTTC
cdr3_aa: CASSLDGTGEKDEQYF

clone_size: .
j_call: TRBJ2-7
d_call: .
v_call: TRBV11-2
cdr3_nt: TGTGCCAGCAGCTTATCCTTGGATGGACCTTACGAGCAGTACTTC
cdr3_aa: CASSLSLDGPYEQYF

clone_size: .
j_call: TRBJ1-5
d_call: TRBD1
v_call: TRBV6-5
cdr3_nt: TGTGCCACCCAGACAGGGGGAAATCAGCCCCAGCATTTT
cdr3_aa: CATQTGGNQPQHF

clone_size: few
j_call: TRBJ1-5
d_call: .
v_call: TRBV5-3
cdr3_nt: TGTGCCAGGGGCCCGGGGAGGGAGCCCCAGCATTTT
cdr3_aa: CARGPGREPQHF

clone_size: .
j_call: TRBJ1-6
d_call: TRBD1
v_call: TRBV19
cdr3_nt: TGTGCCAGTAGTGCAGGGGGTCGGTCACCCCTCCACTTT
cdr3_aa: CASSAGGRSPLHF

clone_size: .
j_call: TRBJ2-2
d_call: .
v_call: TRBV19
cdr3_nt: TGTGCCAGTACCCCACAGAGGTGGACCGGGGAGCTGTTTTTT
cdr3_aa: CASTPQRWTGELFF

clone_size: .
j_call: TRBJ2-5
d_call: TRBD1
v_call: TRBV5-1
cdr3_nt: TGCGCCAGCAGCTTGTGGGACAGGGGACAAGAGACCCAGTACTTC
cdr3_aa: CASSLWDRGQETQYF

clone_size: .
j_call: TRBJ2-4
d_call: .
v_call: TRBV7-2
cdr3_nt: TGTGCCAGCAGCTTAGATCACATTCAGTACTTC
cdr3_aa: CASSLDHIQYF

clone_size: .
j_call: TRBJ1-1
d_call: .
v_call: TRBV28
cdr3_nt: TGTGCCACCACGTCATTTAGGGTGAACACTGAAGCTTTCTTT
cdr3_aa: CATTSFRVNTEAFF

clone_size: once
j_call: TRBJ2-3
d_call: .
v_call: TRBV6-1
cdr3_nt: TGTGCCAGCAGTGAATTGTGGGGAGATACGCAGTATTTT
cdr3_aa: CASSELWGDTQYF

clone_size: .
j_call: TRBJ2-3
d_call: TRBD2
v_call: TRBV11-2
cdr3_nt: TGTGCCAGCATAGCGGGCAGGGCCACAGATACGCAGTATTTT
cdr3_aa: CASIAGRATDTQYF

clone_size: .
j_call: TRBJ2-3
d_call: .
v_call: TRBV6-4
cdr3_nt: TGTGCCAGCAGTGCCTCGGAGGCCCGCACAGATACGCAGTATTTT
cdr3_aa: CASSASEARTDTQYF

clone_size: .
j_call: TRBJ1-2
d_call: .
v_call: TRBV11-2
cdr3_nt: TGTGCCAGCAGCACAGACTTAAACTATGGCTACACCTTC
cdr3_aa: CASSTDLNYGYTF

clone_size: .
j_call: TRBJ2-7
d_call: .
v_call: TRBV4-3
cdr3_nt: TGCGCCAGCAGCCAAGTATCAGGCCGCGAGCAGTACTTC
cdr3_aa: CASSQVSGREQYF

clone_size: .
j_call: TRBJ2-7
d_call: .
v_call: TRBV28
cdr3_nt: TGTGCCAGCAGTTTCTCCCACGAGCAGTACTTC
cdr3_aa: CASSFSHEQYF

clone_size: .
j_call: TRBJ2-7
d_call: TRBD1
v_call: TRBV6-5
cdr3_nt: TGTGCCAGCAGTTGGGAAAGACAGGGTCAAAACGAGCAGTACTTC
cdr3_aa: CASSWERQGQNEQYF

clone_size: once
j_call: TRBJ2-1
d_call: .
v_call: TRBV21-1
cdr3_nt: TGTGCCAGCAGCTCCCGTACTAGCAGGAGACAGTTCTTC
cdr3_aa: CASSSRTSRRQFF

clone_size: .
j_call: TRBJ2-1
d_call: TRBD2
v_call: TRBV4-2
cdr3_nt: TGTGCCAGCAGCCAAGACTCACTAGCGGGAGGGAACAATGAGCAGTTCTTC
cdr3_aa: CASSQDSLAGGNNEQFF

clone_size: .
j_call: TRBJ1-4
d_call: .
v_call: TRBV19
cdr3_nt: TGTGCCAGTAGAAACCTCCTCGGACAGCCTAATGAAAAACTGTTTTTT
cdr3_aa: CASRNLLGQPNEKLFF

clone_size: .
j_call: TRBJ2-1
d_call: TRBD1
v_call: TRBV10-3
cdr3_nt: TGTGCCGCCGGACAGGGAGAAAATGAGCAGTTCTTC
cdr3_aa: CAAGQGENEQFF